The T cell receptor (beta chain) described here comes from a study of regulatory T cells in long-lasting Graves disease. Time point meaning: persistent/refractory GD, antithyroid drugs over 5 years with positive TRAb. Isolated PBMC RNA provided the starting material for the TCR library. A few counts support this clonotype. Its antigen is undetermined. Construction of the TCR beta libraries employed iRepertoire HTBI primers in conjunction with Arm-PCR of CDR3 regions. From the multiplex PCR reads, TCRdb called clonotypes with MiXCR, one entry per CDR3 protein. The sample holds about 660,000 distinct CDR3 sequences, 30% seen once. Study findings and constraints: Possibly, too few samples lowered accuracy. Favoring TRBV28, TRBJ1-2 and TRBJ2-5 was a feature seen in persistent disease.

Per the germline V gene, CDR1 is SGHAT and CDR2 is FQDESV (reference sequence). Deletions cut 8 bases from V and 2 bases from J, with 15 bases between. This CDR3 region has 14 residues. The chain couples TRBV11-1 to TRBJ1-2, with D hard to call. This TCR was recovered from a female donor with Graves disease. Sequenced material: peripheral blood mononuclear cells (PBMCs), taken when the disease was refractory, from a patient treated with antithyroid drugs. As DNA, the CDR3 is TGTGCCAGCGGGCCCCGGGGAGAGAACTATGGCTACACCTTC. Its translation is CASGPRGENYGYTF.